This T cell receptor (beta chain) derives from a study of HIV-infected patients and healthy controls. Deletions cut 1 base from V and 8 bases from J, with 6 bases between. The CDR3 length is 13 residues. MiXCR was run by TCRdb on the 5' RACE reads, yielding one entry per CDR3 protein. The sample includes some 67,000 distinct CDR3 sequences, 16% of them seen just once. V gene TRBV12-3 or TRBV12-4 combines with J gene TRBJ1-6; D unresolved. The sample was CD4+ T cells from blood. The source of this sequence is a human donor in good health. The CDR3 loop reads CASSLGLDSPLHF. CDR3 bases: TGTGCCAGCAGTTTAGGCCTAGATTCACCCCTCCACTTT.